The clone carrying this TCR beta chain has only a few counts. Its antigen is still unknown. Time point specified: newly diagnosed GD, antithyroid drugs for less than 3 months. RNA extracted from PBMCs served as the sequencing template. This specimen belongs to a study of regulatory T cells in long-lasting Graves disease. General study points: When disease was persistent, TRBV28, TRBJ1-2 and TRBJ2-5 were the favored segments.

Germline assignment: CDR1 LGHDT and CDR2 YNNKEL (reference sequence). V was clipped by 4 bases and J by 7 bases, with 19 bases between them. The length of the CDR3 is 15 residues. The authors built TCR beta libraries using iRepertoire HTBI primers and Arm-PCR of CDR3 regions. TCRdb re-called the multiplex PCR reads through MiXCR, storing one row per CDR3 protein. This repertoire shows hundreds of thousands of distinct CDR3 sequences, under 20% found once; its top ten account for roughly 18%. This same sample was also part of a study on T cells in Graves' hyperthyroidism and ophthalmopathy. As that study records: Participants, patients aged 18 to 65, had newly diagnosed hyperthyroidism with a duration under 2 months.

This sequence originates from a woman in her 30s with Graves disease. The sequencing here drew on peripheral blood mononuclear cells (PBMCs), taken at new diagnosis, from a patient treated with antithyroid drugs. The gene calls are TRBV3-1 and TRBJ1-2, with unresolved D. The CDR3 reads CASSPLTEGGSGYTF. The CDR3 DNA is TGTGCCAGCAGCCCCCTCACCGAGGGTGGAAGTGGCTACACCTTC.